A selection of T cell receptor beta chains follows, all from one sample in a study of blood T cell repertoires in COVID-19. This table comes from immunoSEQ multiplex PCR, and its TCRdb copy is limited to in-frame clones, with some not included. The table lists just over 250,000 clones, around 87% of them singletons. The sample was peripheral blood. These receptors originate from a woman between 50 and 59 years old with acute or convalescent COVID-19. Both conserved end residues are part of each CDR3. Each record gives: D gene, V gene, J gene, clone size, CDR3 DNA, CDR3 protein. D genes are given only for firm matches. Rows may omit the clone size; those that give it use once, few, many or a size class.

>-|TRBV18|TRBJ2-3|-
TGTGCCAGCTCACCACGACGGGGGGCCACAGATACGCAGTATTTT
CASSPRRGATDTQYF
>TRBD1|TRBV5-4|TRBJ2-3|-
TGTGCCAGCAGCATACGGACAGGACCAGATACGCAGTATTTT
CASSIRTGPDTQYF
>TRBD1|TRBV6-5|TRBJ2-3|-
TGTGCCAGCAGTTACGCCGGGACAGGGGGCGTATATACGCAGTATTTT
CASSYAGTGGVYTQYF
>-|TRBV24-1|TRBJ2-7|-
TGTGCCACCAGTGACCCGACCGAGGGCGTGGACGAGCAGTACTTC
CATSDPTEGVDEQYF
>-|TRBV4-3|TRBJ2-5|few
TGCGCCAGCAGCCAAGAACACTACAGGCGGCAAGAGACCCAGTACTTC
CASSQEHYRRQETQYF
>-|TRBV6-5|TRBJ1-1|-
TGTGCCAGCAGCCCAGGGCTGTGGGGAAACACTGAAGCTTTCTTT
CASSPGLWGNTEAFF
>-|TRBV11-2|TRBJ2-3|-
TGTGCCAGCAGCTTGAGGGCACAAACAGATACGCAGTATTTT
CASSLRAQTDTQYF
>TRBD2|TRBV19|TRBJ2-1|-
TGTGCCAGTAGTATACTAGCGGGAGGCGATGAGCAGTTCTTC
CASSILAGGDEQFF
>TRBD2|TRBV5-4|TRBJ2-5|-
TGTGCCAGCAGCTCGGGACTAGCGGGAGGGCCAGGGGAGACCCAGTACTTC
CASSSGLAGGPGETQYF
>TRBD2|TRBV2|TRBJ2-2|-
TGTGCCAGCAGCCTGACTAGCGGGGGGAACACCGGGGAGCTGTTTTTT
CASSLTSGGNTGELFF
>-|TRBV4-1|TRBJ2-1|-
TGCGCCAGCAGCCAAGTAGCGGGACAGGGAAATGAGCAGTTCTTC
CASSQVAGQGNEQFF
>-|TRBV5-4|TRBJ1-5|few
TGTGCCAGCAGCTTCGGGGTCAGCAATCAGCCCCAGCATTTT
CASSFGVSNQPQHF
>TRBD2|TRBV28|TRBJ2-1|-
TGTGCCAGCAGTTTTCTGGGGGAGGGGACCAACAATGAGCAGTTCTTC
CASSFLGEGTNNEQFF
>TRBD1|TRBV5-4|TRBJ2-7|-
TGTGCCAGCAGCTCGGGACAGGGCATTTACGAGCAGTACTTC
CASSSGQGIYEQYF
>TRBD2|TRBV27|TRBJ2-7|-
TGTGCCAGCAGTTTTGTGGGAGGGGACTACGAGCAGTACTTC
CASSFVGGDYEQYF
>-|TRBV18|TRBJ1-1|-
TGTGCCAGCTCACCGGTGCAGATGAACACTGAAGCTTTCTTT
CASSPVQMNTEAFF